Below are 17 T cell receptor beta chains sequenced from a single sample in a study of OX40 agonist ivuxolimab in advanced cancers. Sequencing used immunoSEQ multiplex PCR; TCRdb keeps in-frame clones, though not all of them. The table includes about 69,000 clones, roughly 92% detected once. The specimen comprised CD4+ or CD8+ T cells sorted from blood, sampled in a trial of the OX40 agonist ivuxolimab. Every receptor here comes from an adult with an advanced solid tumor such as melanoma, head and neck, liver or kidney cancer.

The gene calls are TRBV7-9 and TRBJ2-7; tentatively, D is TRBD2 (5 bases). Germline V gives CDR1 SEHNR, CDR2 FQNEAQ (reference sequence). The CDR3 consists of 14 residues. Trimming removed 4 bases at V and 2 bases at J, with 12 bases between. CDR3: CASSSLTTPYEQYF. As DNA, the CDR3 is TGTGCCAGCAGCTCCCTGACTACCCCCTACGAGCAGTACTTC.

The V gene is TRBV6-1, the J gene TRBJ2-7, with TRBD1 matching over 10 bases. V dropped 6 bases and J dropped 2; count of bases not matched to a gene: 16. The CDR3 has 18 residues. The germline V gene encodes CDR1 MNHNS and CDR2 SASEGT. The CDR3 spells CASRENRDRGWGAYEQYF. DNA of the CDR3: TGTGCCAGCAGAGAAAACCGGGACAGGGGTTGGGGGGCCTACGAGCAGTACTTC.

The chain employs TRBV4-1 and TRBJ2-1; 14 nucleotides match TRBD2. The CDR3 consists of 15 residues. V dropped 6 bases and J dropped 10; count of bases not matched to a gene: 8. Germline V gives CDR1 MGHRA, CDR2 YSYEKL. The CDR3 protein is CASRETSGRAGEQFF. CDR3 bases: TGCGCCAGCAGAGAGACTAGCGGGAGGGCAGGGGAGCAGTTCTTC.

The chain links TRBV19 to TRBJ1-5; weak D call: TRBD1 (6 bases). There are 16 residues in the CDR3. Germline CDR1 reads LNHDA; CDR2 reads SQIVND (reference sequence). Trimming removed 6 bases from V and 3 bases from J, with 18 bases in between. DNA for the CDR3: TGTGCCAGTAGCGGCACAGGGAACTGGAACAATCAGCCCCAGCATTTT. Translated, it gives CASSGTGNWNNQPQHF.

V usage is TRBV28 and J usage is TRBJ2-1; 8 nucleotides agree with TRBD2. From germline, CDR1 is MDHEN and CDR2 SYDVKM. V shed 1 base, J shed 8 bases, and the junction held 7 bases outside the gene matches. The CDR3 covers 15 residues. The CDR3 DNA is TGTGCCAGCAGTTTATCGGGACTAGTTGGCGATGAGCAGTTCTTC. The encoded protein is CASSLSGLVGDEQFF.

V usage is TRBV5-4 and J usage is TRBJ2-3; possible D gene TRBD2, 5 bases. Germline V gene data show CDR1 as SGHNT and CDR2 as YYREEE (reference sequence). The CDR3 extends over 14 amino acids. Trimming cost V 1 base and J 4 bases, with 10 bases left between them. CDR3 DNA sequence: TGTGCCAGCAGCTTGTTGGGTAGCGCAGATACGCAGTATTTT. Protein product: CASSLLGSADTQYF.

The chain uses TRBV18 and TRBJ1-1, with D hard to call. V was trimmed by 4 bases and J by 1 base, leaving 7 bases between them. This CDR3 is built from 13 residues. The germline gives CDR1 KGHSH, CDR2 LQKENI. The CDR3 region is CASSLSTNTEAFF. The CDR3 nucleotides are TGTGCCAGCTCACTATCTACGAACACTGAAGCTTTCTTT.

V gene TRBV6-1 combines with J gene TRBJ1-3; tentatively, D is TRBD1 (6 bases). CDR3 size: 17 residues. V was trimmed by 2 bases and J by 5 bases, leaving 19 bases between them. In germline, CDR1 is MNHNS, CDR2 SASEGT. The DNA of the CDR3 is TGTGCCAGCAGTGAACTGGAGGCAGGGGTTAATCGAAACACCATATATTTT. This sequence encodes CASSELEAGVNRNTIYF.

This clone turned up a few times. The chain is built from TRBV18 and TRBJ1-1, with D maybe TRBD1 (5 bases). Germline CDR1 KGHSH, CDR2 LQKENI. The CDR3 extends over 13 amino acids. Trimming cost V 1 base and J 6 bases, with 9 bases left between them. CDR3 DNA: TGTGCCAGCTCACCACTCCGGGACGCTGAAGCTTTCTTT. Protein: CASSPLRDAEAFF. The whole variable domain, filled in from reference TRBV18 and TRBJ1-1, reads NAGVMQNPRHLVRRRGQEARLRCSPMKGHSHVYWYRQLPEEGLKFMVYLQKENIIDESGMPKERFSAEFPKEGPSILRIQQVVRGDSAAYFCASSPLRDAEAFFGQGTRLTVV.

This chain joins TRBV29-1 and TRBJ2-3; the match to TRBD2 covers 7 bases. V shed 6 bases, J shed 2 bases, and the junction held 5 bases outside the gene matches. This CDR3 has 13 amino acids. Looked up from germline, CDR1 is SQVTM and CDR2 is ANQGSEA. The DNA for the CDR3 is TGCAGCGTAACTAGCGACCTCACAGATACGCAGTATTTT. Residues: CSVTSDLTDTQYF.

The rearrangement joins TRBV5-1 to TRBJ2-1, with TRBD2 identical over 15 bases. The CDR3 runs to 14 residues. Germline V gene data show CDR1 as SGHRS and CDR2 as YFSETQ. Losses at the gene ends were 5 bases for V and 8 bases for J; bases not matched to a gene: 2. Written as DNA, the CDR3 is TGCGCCAGCAGGGGACTAGCGGGAGGAGATGAGCAGTTCTTC. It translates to CASRGLAGGDEQFF.

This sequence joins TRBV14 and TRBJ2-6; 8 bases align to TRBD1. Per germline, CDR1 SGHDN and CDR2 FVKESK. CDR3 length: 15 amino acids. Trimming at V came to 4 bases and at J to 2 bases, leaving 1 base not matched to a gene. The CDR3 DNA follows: TGTGCCAGCAGCCCACAGGGGGCTGGGGCCAACGTCCTGACTTTC. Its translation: CASSPQGAGANVLTF.

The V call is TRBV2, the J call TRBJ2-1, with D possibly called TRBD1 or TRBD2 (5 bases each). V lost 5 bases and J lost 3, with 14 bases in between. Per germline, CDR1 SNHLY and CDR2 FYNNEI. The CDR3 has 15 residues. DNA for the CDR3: TGTGCCAGCAGTCGGGACGGCCAGGGCTACAATGAGCAGTTCTTC. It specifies CASSRDGQGYNEQFF.

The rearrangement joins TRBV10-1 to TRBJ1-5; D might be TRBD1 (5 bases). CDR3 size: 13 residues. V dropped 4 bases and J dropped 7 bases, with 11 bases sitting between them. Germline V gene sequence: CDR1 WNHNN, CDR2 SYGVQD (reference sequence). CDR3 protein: CASSGGPGQPQHF. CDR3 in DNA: TGCGCCAGCAGTGGGGGCCCGGGGCAGCCCCAGCATTTT.

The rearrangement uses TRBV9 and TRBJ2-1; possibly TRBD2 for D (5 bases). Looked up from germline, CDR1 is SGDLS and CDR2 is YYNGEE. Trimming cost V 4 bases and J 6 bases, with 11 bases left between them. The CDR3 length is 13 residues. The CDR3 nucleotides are TGTGCCAGCAGCAAAAGACTATTCAATGAGCAGTTCTTC. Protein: CASSKRLFNEQFF.

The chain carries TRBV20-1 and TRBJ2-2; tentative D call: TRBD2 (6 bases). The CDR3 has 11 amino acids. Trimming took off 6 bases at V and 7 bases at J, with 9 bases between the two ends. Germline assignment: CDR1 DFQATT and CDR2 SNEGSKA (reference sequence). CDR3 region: CSASSGGELFF. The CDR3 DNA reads TGCAGTGCCAGTAGCGGCGGGGAGCTGTTTTTT.

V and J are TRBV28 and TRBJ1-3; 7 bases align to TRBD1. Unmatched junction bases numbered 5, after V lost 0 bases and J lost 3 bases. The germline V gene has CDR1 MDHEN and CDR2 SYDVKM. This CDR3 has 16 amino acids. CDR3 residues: CASSLWGQTSGNTIYF. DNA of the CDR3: TGTGCCAGCAGTTTATGGGGACAGACTAGTGGAAACACCATATATTTT.